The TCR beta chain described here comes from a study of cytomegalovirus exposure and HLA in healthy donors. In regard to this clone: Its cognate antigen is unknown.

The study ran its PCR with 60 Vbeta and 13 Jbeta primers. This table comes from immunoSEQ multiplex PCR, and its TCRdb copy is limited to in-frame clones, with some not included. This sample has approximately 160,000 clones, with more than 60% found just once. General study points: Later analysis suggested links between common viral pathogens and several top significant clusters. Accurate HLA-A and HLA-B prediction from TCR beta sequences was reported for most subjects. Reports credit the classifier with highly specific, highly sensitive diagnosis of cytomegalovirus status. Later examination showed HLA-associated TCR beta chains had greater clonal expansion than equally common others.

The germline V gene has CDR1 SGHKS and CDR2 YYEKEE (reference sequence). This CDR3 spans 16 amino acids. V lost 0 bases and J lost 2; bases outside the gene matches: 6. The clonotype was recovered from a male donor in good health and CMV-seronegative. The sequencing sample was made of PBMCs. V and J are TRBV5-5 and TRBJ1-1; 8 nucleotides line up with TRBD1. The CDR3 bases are TGTGCCAGCAGCTTGGTGGCAGGGGGCATCAACACTGAAGCTTTCTTT. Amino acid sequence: CASSLVAGGINTEAFF.